Following are 13 T cell receptor beta chains from one sample sequenced in a study of T cells in localized non-small cell lung cancer (dated by TCRdb to about 2020). The library was produced with the immunoSEQ multiplex PCR assay. This immuneACCESS table, as held by TCRdb, lists in-frame sequences with V and J called but not all clones. Of the missing ones, under half trace to an unresolved V gene in checked studies; the others have no known cause. Here the sample has approximately 15,000 clones; roughly 86% occur a single time. The ten most abundant clones make up around a quarter of the sample. Here the sequenced sample was peripheral blood mononuclear cells, taken before any cancer treatment. These receptors all come from a male donor aged 60 or older with stage II lung adenocarcinoma.

This chain connects TRBV5-6 to TRBJ2-2; TRBD1 is a possible D gene (5 bases). Trimming cost V 4 bases and J 3 bases, with 10 bases left between them. Germline CDR1 and CDR2: SGHDT and YYEEEE. The CDR3 sequence is 14 residues long. The chain's CDR3 is CASSPDTYTGELFF. CDR3 bases: TGTGCCAGCAGCCCGGACACTTACACCGGGGAGCTGTTTTTT.

This chain links TRBV27 with TRBJ1-2; the match to TRBD1 covers 8 bases. J lost 5 bases, V lost 0 bases, and 2 bases had no gene match. The germline CDR1 and CDR2 sequences are MNHEY and SMNVEV (reference sequence). This CDR3 has 14 amino acids. The CDR3 is CASSLSTGEYGYTF. In DNA form, the CDR3 reads TGTGCCAGCAGTTTATCGACAGGGGAGTATGGCTACACCTTC.

The chain couples TRBV5-6 to TRBJ1-2; TRBD1 is a possible D gene (6 bases). Germline CDR1 reads SGHDT; CDR2 reads YYEEEE. This CDR3 contains 14 residues. V was trimmed by 0 bases and J by 5 bases, leaving 11 bases between them. CDR3: CASSLAQGGYGYTF. The CDR3, as DNA: TGTGCCAGCAGCTTGGCCCAAGGGGGTTATGGCTACACCTTC. Together with reference TRBV5-6 and TRBJ1-2, the CDR3 gives the full variable domain: DAGVTQSPTHLIKTRGQQVTLRCSPKSGHDTVSWYQQALGQGPQFIFQYYEEEERQRGNFPDRFSGHQFPNYSSELNVNALLLGDSALYLCASSLAQGGYGYTFGSGTRLTVV.

This clone showed up just a few times. The sample has other DNA sequences that encode this CDR3 too. V usage is TRBV28 and J usage is TRBJ1-2, with D possibly TRBD1 on 6 matching bases. V lost 6 bases, J lost 3 bases, and 17 bases lay in between. The CDR3 has 15 residues. Per germline, CDR1 MDHEN and CDR2 SYDVKM. CDR3 sequence (DNA): TGTGCCAGCAGCCTGGGGGGAGGGGGTGACTATGGCTACACCTTC. The encoded protein is CASSLGGGGDYGYTF.

The rearrangement links TRBV7-8 to TRBJ2-2; no clear D gene. V was shortened by 5 bases and J by 2 bases, with 9 bases between the two germline ends. Looked up from germline, CDR1 is SGHVS and CDR2 is FQNEAQ. The CDR3 length is 14 residues. The CDR3 bases are TGTGCCAGCAGCCGAGGCCTCAACACCGGGGAGCTGTTTTTT. Translating gives CASSRGLNTGELFF.

The chain links TRBV11-1 to TRBJ1-1, with 8 bases lining up with TRBD1. With V trimmed by 2 bases and J by 5 bases, 10 bases remained unmatched. This CDR3 has 16 amino acids. From germline, CDR1 is SGHAT and CDR2 FQDESV (reference sequence). The DNA of the CDR3 is TGTGCCAGCAGCTTACACGACAGGGGTGTTAGAACTGAAGCTTTCTTT. This codes for CASSLHDRGVRTEAFF.

CDR3 region: CASSVKGRLAGADTQYF. Here the CDR3 DNA reads TGTGCCAGCAGCGTCAAAGGGAGACTAGCGGGAGCAGATACGCAGTATTTT. This chain connects TRBV9 to TRBJ2-3, with TRBD2 matching 12 bases. The CDR3 extends over 17 amino acids. In germline, CDR1 is SGDLS, CDR2 YYNGEE. V was clipped by 2 bases and J by 4 bases; unmatched bases: 8.

The rearrangement links TRBV7-8 to TRBJ1-2, with unresolved D. Germline CDR1 reads SGHVS; CDR2 reads FQNEAQ. V dropped 0 bases and J dropped 4 bases, with 18 bases sitting between them. The CDR3 is 17 residues long. The DNA of the CDR3 is TGTGCCAGCAGCTTAGCGGGAACCTCCTTGGTTGTCTATGGCTACACCTTC. Translating it yields CASSLAGTSLVVYGYTF. Complete variable domain (other parts from reference TRBV7-8 and TRBJ1-2): GAGVSQSPRYKVAKRGQDVALRCDPISGHVSLFWYQQALGQGPEFLTYFQNEAQLDKSGLPSDRFFAERPEGSVSTLKIQRTQQEDSAVYLCASSLAGTSLVVYGYTFGSGTRLTVV.

V is TRBV7-8 and J is TRBJ2-1; no clear D gene. This CDR3 has 14 amino acids. Trimming pared 3 bases from V and 4 bases from J, leaving 10 bases between. CDR1 and CDR2 (germline): SGHVS, FQNEAQ. The CDR3 nucleotides are TGTGCCAGCAGCTTTGCACAACTTTACAATGAGCAGTTCTTC. This gives the protein CASSFAQLYNEQFF.

The J gene is TRBJ2-7, the V gene TRBV5-1, with D perhaps given as TRBD1 or TRBD2 (5 bases each). V dropped 3 bases and J dropped 2 bases, with 9 bases sitting between them. Germline loops: CDR1 SGHRS, CDR2 YFSETQ. The CDR3 is 13 amino acids. The CDR3 loop reads CASSSGTAYEQYF. CDR3 nucleotides: TGCGCCAGCAGCTCCGGGACCGCCTACGAGCAGTACTTC.

CDR3 sequence (DNA): TGTGCCAGCAGTTTTGGGCCGGAGAGCTATGGCTACACCTTC. Translated: CASSFGPESYGYTF. V and J are TRBV27 and TRBJ1-2; no firm D call. The CDR3 spans 14 residues. Germline assignment: CDR1 MNHEY and CDR2 SMNVEV (reference sequence). V was pared by 3 bases and J by 4 bases, with 12 bases between.

The chain uses TRBV13 and TRBJ2-2; D is ambiguous. The V end was cut by 3 bases, the J end by 4 bases, with 9 bases between. Germline-derived CDR1 and CDR2 are PRHDT and FYEKMQ (reference sequence). The CDR3 contains 14 residues. CDR3 loop: CASSFFRSTGELFF. As DNA, the CDR3 is TGTGCCAGCAGCTTTTTTAGGAGCACCGGGGAGCTGTTTTTT.

A few counts support this clone. This chain links TRBV5-4 with TRBJ1-2, with D perhaps TRBD1 (5 bases). Germline values: CDR1 SGHNT, CDR2 YYREEE (reference sequence). CDR3 length: 14 amino acids. Trimming removed 7 bases from V and 2 bases from J, with 15 bases in between. Here the CDR3 reads CASADRGGNYGYTF. The CDR3 nucleotides read TGTGCCAGCGCCGATCGGGGGGGAAACTATGGCTACACCTTC.